These 25 T cell receptor beta chains were all obtained from the same sample, sequenced in a study of cytomegalovirus exposure and HLA in healthy donors. In the PCR, 60 Vbeta and 13 Jbeta primers were used. Generated by immunoSEQ multiplex PCR, the TCRdb table keeps only in-frame clones and is missing some. The sample holds around 90,000 clones, about four fifths seen once. The sample comprised PBMCs. All receptors derive from a man in his fifties or sixties in good health and CMV-seronegative.

The chain has TRBV7-9 and TRBJ2-5; 11 bases line up with TRBD1. Germline loops: CDR1 SEHNR, CDR2 FQNEAQ (reference sequence). The V and J ends lost 5 bases and 2 bases, in that order; junction bases with no gene match: 4. The CDR3 contains 15 residues. Here the CDR3 reads CASSHRDRGQETQYF. CDR3 nucleotide sequence: TGTGCCAGCAGCCACCGGGACAGGGGGCAAGAGACCCAGTACTTC.

The chain uses TRBV30 and TRBJ2-1; maybe TRBD2 (6 bases). The CDR3 spans 14 residues. CDR1 and CDR2 (germline): GTSNPN, SVGIG (reference sequence). The V gene lost 1 base and the J gene lost 7 bases, with 14 bases spanning the gap. The CDR3 loop is CAWSGGGPGNEQFF. The CDR3 DNA reads as TGTGCCTGGAGTGGCGGAGGGCCGGGGAATGAGCAGTTCTTC.

The CDR3 loop reads CASSLVGWTSFTDTQYF. Written as DNA, the CDR3 is TGTGCCAGCAGCTTAGTGGGGTGGACTAGCTTCACAGATACGCAGTATTTT. The chain links TRBV7-2 to TRBJ2-3; 8 bases agree with TRBD2. With 1 base clipped from V and 2 bases from J, the junction kept 8 bases outside the gene matches. Germline V gene lookup returns CDR1 SGHTA and CDR2 FQGNSA. The CDR3 is 17 amino acids. Filled out from reference TRBV7-2 and TRBJ2-3, the complete variable domain reads GAGVSQSPSNKVTEKGKDVELRCDPISGHTALYWYRQSLGQGLEFLIYFQGNSAPDKSGLPSDRFSAERTGGSVSTLTIQRTQQEDSAVYLCASSLVGWTSFTDTQYFGPGTRLTVL.

In its sample, this clone was seen once. The chain joins TRBV19 to TRBJ2-3; TRBD2 agrees at 9 bases. Germline loops: CDR1 LNHDA, CDR2 SQIVND (reference sequence). The CDR3 runs 20 residues. The trim removed 4 bases at V and 1 base at J, leaving 18 bases unmatched. CDR3 loop: CASSNLRLAGYVRRTDTQYF. CDR3 bases: TGTGCCAGTAGTAACCTGAGGCTAGCGGGATACGTTCGGCGCACAGATACGCAGTATTTT.

The V call is TRBV9, the J call TRBJ2-5; D is ambiguous. This CDR3 is 13 amino acids long. Germline V gene sequence: CDR1 SGDLS, CDR2 YYNGEE. V was cut by 4 bases and J by 2 bases, with 9 bases left in between. The CDR3 DNA is TGTGCCAGCAGCCCTCCGAGTCAAGAGACCCAGTACTTC. It translates to CASSPPSQETQYF. Full variable domain (missing parts from reference TRBV9 and TRBJ2-5): DSGVTQTPKHLITATGQRVTLRCSPRSGDLSVYWYQQSLDQGLQFLIQYYNGEERAKGNILERFSAQQFPDLHSELNLSSLELGDSALYFCASSPPSQETQYFGPGTRLLVL.

V and J are TRBV6-5 and TRBJ1-2; 9 bases match TRBD1. The germline CDR1 and CDR2 sequences are MNHEY and SVGAGI. With 0 bases clipped from V and 6 bases from J, the junction kept 2 bases outside the gene matches. The CDR3 runs 14 residues. The CDR3 protein is CASSYSGQGDGYTF. The CDR3 DNA reads TGTGCCAGCAGTTACTCGGGACAGGGTGATGGCTACACCTTC.

The rearrangement links TRBV9 to TRBJ2-1; 9 bases are shared with TRBD2. Germline CDR1 is SGDLS and CDR2 is YYNGEE. J was trimmed by 8 bases and V by 0 bases; bases with no gene match: 6. CDR3 length: 15 residues. The CDR3 region has the DNA TGTGCCAGCAGCGTAGTCCCTAGCGGGACTCATGAGCAGTTCTTC. This gives the protein CASSVVPSGTHEQFF.

The chain links TRBV5-5 to TRBJ2-1; D remains unclear. The V gene lost 3 bases and the J gene lost 3 bases, with 7 bases spanning the gap. The CDR3 loop spans 13 amino acids. In germline, CDR1 is SGHKS, CDR2 YYEKEE (reference sequence). CDR3 bases: TGTGCCAGCAGCTCCCACTTCTACAATGAGCAGTTCTTC. Translation: CASSSHFYNEQFF.

This rearrangement joins TRBV30 to TRBJ1-5, with TRBD1 as a possible D gene (5 bases). Deletions cut 1 base from V and 3 bases from J, with 7 bases between. CDR1 is GTSNPN and CDR2 is SVGIG in the germline V gene (reference sequence). This CDR3 is built from 13 residues. Here the CDR3 DNA reads TGTGCCTGGAGTGGACAGCCCAATCAGCCCCAGCATTTT. It specifies CAWSGQPNQPQHF.

V and J are TRBV5-6 and TRBJ2-7, with TRBD2 identical over 9 bases. The CDR3 consists of 16 residues. CDR1 SGHDT and CDR2 YYEEEE come from the germline V gene. V lost 2 bases, J lost 4 bases, and 10 bases stayed unmatched. CDR3 loop: CASSLLAGGRRYEQYF. The CDR3 DNA reads TGTGCCAGCAGCTTATTGGCGGGAGGGAGAAGGTACGAGCAGTACTTC.

This sequence joins TRBV28 and TRBJ1-5; D gene ambiguous. The CDR3 has 14 amino acids. V shed 5 bases and J shed 0 bases, with 8 bases lying between them. Germline V lookup: CDR1 MDHEN, CDR2 SYDVKM. CDR3 bases: TGTGCCAGCAGTGAAGCTCTTAGCAATCAGCCCCAGCATTTT. Protein sequence: CASSEALSNQPQHF.

CDR3 coding DNA: TGTGCCACCTCCCTCTCCGGGGGGTCTAACGAGCAGTACTTC. This translates into CATSLSGGSNEQYF. This sequence joins TRBV15 and TRBJ2-7, with 7 bases fitting TRBD2. CDR3 length: 14 amino acids. CDR1 and CDR2 (germline): LNHNV, YYDKDF (reference sequence). Trimming at V came to 8 bases and at J to 5 bases, leaving 12 bases not matched to a gene.

The V and J genes are TRBV7-3 and TRBJ2-2, with a weak D call TRBD2 (6 bases). CDR3 size: 14 residues. Between the trimmed V and J ends, which lost 1 base and 7 bases, there was a span of 10 bases. Germline V gene sequence: CDR1 SGHTA, CDR2 FQGTGA. CDR3 nucleotide sequence: TGTGCCAGCAGCTTAAGGACTATCGGCGGGGAGCTGTTTTTT. It codes for CASSLRTIGGELFF.

This clone came up many times. The rearrangement uses TRBV18 and TRBJ2-2, with D perhaps TRBD1 (6 bases). Between the trimmed V and J ends, which lost 4 bases and 1 base, there was a span of 13 bases. CDR1 is KGHSH and CDR2 is LQKENI in the germline V gene. The CDR3 spans 16 residues. CDR3 coding DNA: TGTGCCAGCTCACTTCAGGGGACCAAGAACACCGGGGAGCTGTTTTTT. Protein sequence: CASSLQGTKNTGELFF.

This chain joins TRBV7-6 and TRBJ1-3, with D perhaps TRBD1 (5 bases). The V end was cut by 5 bases, the J end by 3 bases, with 14 bases between. The germline V gene has CDR1 SGHVS and CDR2 FNYEAQ. The CDR3 consists of 15 residues. The CDR3 loop reads CASSGGTLVGNTIYF. The DNA for the CDR3 is TGTGCCAGCAGCGGCGGGACGTTGGTTGGAAACACCATATATTTT.

V is TRBV9 and J is TRBJ2-2; TRBD2 matches 12 bases. Germline CDR1 is SGDLS and CDR2 is YYNGEE. Unmatched junction bases numbered 3, after V lost 5 bases and J lost 4 bases. The CDR3 spans 15 residues. CDR3 DNA sequence: TGTGCCAGCAGACAGGGACTAGCGGGCACCGGGGAGCTGTTTTTT. Amino acids: CASRQGLAGTGELFF. Drawing the rest from reference TRBV9 and TRBJ2-2, the complete variable domain is DSGVTQTPKHLITATGQRVTLRCSPRSGDLSVYWYQQSLDQGLQFLIQYYNGEERAKGNILERFSAQQFPDLHSELNLSSLELGDSALYFCASRQGLAGTGELFFGEGSRLTVL.

J is TRBJ2-7 and V is TRBV5-1, with 10 positions matching TRBD2. The V and J ends lost 0 bases and 2 bases, in that order; junction bases with no gene match: 8. The CDR3 sequence is 17 residues long. From germline, CDR1 is SGHRS and CDR2 YFSETQ. Here the CDR3 DNA reads TGCGCCAGCAGCTTGGTTGCTAGCGGGAGTGTGACCTACGAGCAGTACTTC. Amino acids: CASSLVASGSVTYEQYF.

The chain carries TRBV7-2 and TRBJ2-7; 7 nucleotides align to TRBD2. V was pared by 5 bases and J by 1 base, with 5 bases of the junction left unmatched. The CDR3 extends over 14 amino acids. In germline, CDR1 is SGHTA, CDR2 FQGNSA. CDR3 amino acids: CASSLTAGSYEQYF. DNA for the CDR3: TGTGCCAGCAGCCTAACAGCGGGATCCTACGAGCAGTACTTC.

The chain couples TRBV5-4 to TRBJ2-7; D may be TRBD2 (5 bases). CDR1 is SGHNT, CDR2 YYREEE, per germline (reference sequence). Deletions cut 3 bases from V and 4 bases from J, with 11 bases between. This CDR3 region has 13 residues. The CDR3 DNA is TGTGCCAGCAGCTCGGGATACGAGTACGAGCAGTACTTC. The encoded protein is CASSSGYEYEQYF.

V is TRBV28 and J is TRBJ2-7, with 13 bases identical to TRBD2. The V and J ends lost 4 bases and 2 bases, in that order; junction bases with no gene match: 5. The CDR3 consists of 16 residues. Germline CDR1 MDHEN, CDR2 SYDVKM. The CDR3 sequence: CASSSPGLAGAYEQYF. The CDR3 DNA sequence: TGTGCCAGCAGTTCCCCCGGACTAGCGGGAGCCTACGAGCAGTACTTC. The entire variable domain, with the rest obtained from reference TRBV28 and TRBJ2-7, is as follows: DVKVTQSSRYLVKRTGEKVFLECVQDMDHENMFWYRQDPGLGLRLIYFSYDVKMKEKGDIPEGYSVSREKKERFSLILESASTNQTSMYLCASSSPGLAGAYEQYFGPGTRLTVT.

CDR3 in DNA: TGTGCCAGCAGTTCGCCGGGACAGGGACTCGGTTCCGGGGAGCTGTTTTTT. Translating gives CASSSPGQGLGSGELFF. The chain recombines TRBV27 with TRBJ2-2; the match to TRBD1 covers 9 bases. The V gene end was trimmed by 4 bases and the J gene end by 6 bases; junction bases not matched to a gene: 12. CDR1 and CDR2 (germline): MNHEY, SMNVEV (reference sequence). This CDR3 has 17 residues.

The J gene is TRBJ1-2, the V gene TRBV15; a possible D gene is TRBD1 (5 bases). The CDR3 is 15 amino acids. From germline, CDR1 is LNHNV and CDR2 YYDKDF (reference sequence). Trimming pared 0 bases from V and 4 bases from J, leaving 12 bases between. The CDR3 coding sequence is TGTGCCACCAGCAGAGATGGTCAGGGATCCTATGGCTACACCTTC. It codes for CATSRDGQGSYGYTF. The full variable domain, completed using reference TRBV15 and TRBJ1-2, is DAMVIQNPRYQVTQFGKPVTLSCSQTLNHNVMYWYQQKSSQAPKLLFHYYDKDFNNEADTPDNFQSRRPNTSFCFLDIRSPGLGDTAMYLCATSRDGQGSYGYTFGSGTRLTVV.

V gene TRBV4-3 combines with J gene TRBJ1-4; D is ambiguous. Germline V lookup: CDR1 LGHNA, CDR2 YSLEER. V lost 0 bases and J 0 bases, leaving 14 bases between the germline ends. This CDR3 region has 18 residues. The CDR3 coding sequence is TGCGCCAGCAGCCAAGACATTAGGAGCATTGCAACTAATGAAAAACTGTTTTTT. It is translated as CASSQDIRSIATNEKLFF.

J is TRBJ2-6 and V is TRBV7-9, with TRBD2 matching 8 bases. V lost 5 bases, J lost 0 bases, and 9 bases stayed unmatched. The CDR3 runs 18 residues. Germline-derived CDR1 and CDR2 are SEHNR and FQNEAQ (reference sequence). DNA of the CDR3: TGTGCCAGCAGCGTTACTAGCGGAGGGAACTCTGGGGCCAACGTCCTGACTTTC. Its protein product is CASSVTSGGNSGANVLTF.

This clone was seen just once. V is TRBV18 and J is TRBJ2-7, with a tentative D call TRBD1 (6 bases). Germline assignment: CDR1 KGHSH and CDR2 LQKENI. The CDR3 length is 14 residues. The ends were cut back, 2 bases at V and 0 bases at J, with 8 bases in the middle. In DNA, the CDR3 is TGTGCCAGCTCACCAACAGGGAGCTCCTACGAGCAGTACTTC. It is translated as CASSPTGSSYEQYF.